The following is a T cell receptor beta chain sequence with its context. As yet, its antigen is unknown. TCRdb reprocessed the 5' RACE reads via MiXCR and lists one record per CDR3 protein. This repertoire shows around 400,000 distinct CDR3 sequences, more than 20% found once; its top ten account for 8.5% to 9%. CDR1 SEHNR and CDR2 FQNEAQ come from the germline V gene (reference sequence). Trimming cost V 3 bases and J 7 bases, with 16 bases left between them. The CDR3 consists of 15 residues. The sample belongs to a study of T-cell memory formation after mild COVID-19. Study-level information: TCR clusters showed largely donor specificity.

Findings and caveats of the study: Cross-reactive memory seemingly joined, as some responding clones were found in pre-infection memory. Day 15 to 85 contractors were CD4/CD8 balanced; later expanders leaned CD4+.

The sequencing sample was made of PBMCs or a T cell subset sorted from them (not recorded which). The clonotype comes from an adult woman who had mild COVID-19 (a few samples of this study predate the infection). Cell type and time point are not known. The chain has TRBV7-9 and TRBJ2-1; D is unresolved. The chain's CDR3 is CASSFPLSVVNEQFF. CDR3 bases: TGTGCCAGCAGCTTTCCGTTGTCGGTTGTAAATGAGCAGTTCTTC.